Listed below are T cell receptor beta chains from one sample, sequenced in a study of blood T cell repertoires in COVID-19. Some clones are missing from TCRdb's copy, which holds only in-frame ones; the method was immunoSEQ multiplex PCR. The table shows 100,000 to 150,000 clones, with around 89% occurring only once. Sequenced material: peripheral blood. The source is a man aged 70 or older with active COVID-19. Each CDR3 is given with its conserved first and last residue. Each record gives: V gene, clone size, D gene, J gene, CDR3 protein, CDR3 DNA. D genes are given only for firm matches. Only part of the rows carry a size: once, few, many, or a class if the clone is expanded.

v_gene: TRBV4-2; abundance: -; d_gene: TRBD2; j_gene: TRBJ2-3; CDR3aa: CASSQEGRGTSGSTDTQYF; CDR3nt: TGTGCCAGCAGCCAAGAGGGAAGAGGGACTAGCGGGAGCACAGATACGCAGTATTTT
v_gene: TRBV6-6; abundance: few; d_gene: TRBD1; j_gene: TRBJ1-4; CDR3aa: CASSLTGGVEKLFF; CDR3nt: TGTGCCAGCAGCCTCACAGGGGGCGTTGAAAAACTGTTTTTT
v_gene: TRBV24-1; abundance: -; d_gene: TRBD1; j_gene: TRBJ2-1; CDR3aa: CATSDRTGPAGNEQFF; CDR3nt: TGTGCCACCAGTGATCGGACAGGGCCTGCGGGTAATGAGCAGTTCTTC
v_gene: TRBV5-1; abundance: -; d_gene: TRBD2; j_gene: TRBJ2-1; CDR3aa: CASSLAPSGRSYNEQFF; CDR3nt: TGCGCCAGCAGCTTGGCTCCTAGCGGGAGAAGTTACAATGAGCAGTTCTTC
v_gene: TRBV7-3; abundance: -; d_gene: TRBD2; j_gene: TRBJ2-1; CDR3aa: CASSIRQESGTSGNEQFF; CDR3nt: TGTGCCAGCAGCATAAGACAGGAGTCTGGGACTAGCGGGAATGAGCAGTTCTTC
v_gene: TRBV2; abundance: -; d_gene: -; j_gene: TRBJ1-5; CDR3aa: CASRAGISNQPQHF; CDR3nt: TGTGCCAGCAGAGCGGGAATTAGCAATCAGCCCCAGCATTTT
v_gene: TRBV24-1; abundance: -; d_gene: -; j_gene: TRBJ2-7; CDR3aa: CATSEKGWGGEQYF; CDR3nt: TGTGCCACCAGTGAAAAGGGATGGGGCGGCGAGCAGTACTTC
v_gene: TRBV6-5; abundance: -; d_gene: TRBD2; j_gene: TRBJ2-7; CDR3aa: CASRSSGSFEQYF; CDR3nt: TGTGCCAGCAGGAGTAGCGGGAGCTTTGAGCAGTACTTC
v_gene: TRBV11-3; abundance: -; d_gene: TRBD2; j_gene: TRBJ2-7; CDR3aa: CASSLAGTSGNEQYF; CDR3nt: TGTGCCAGCAGCTTAGCGGGGACTAGCGGGAACGAGCAGTACTTC
v_gene: TRBV5-1; abundance: -; d_gene: TRBD2; j_gene: TRBJ2-5; CDR3aa: CASSSTPFSGRSETQYF; CDR3nt: TGCGCCAGCAGCTCGACACCTTTTAGCGGGAGGTCGGAGACCCAGTACTTC
v_gene: TRBV12-3/TRBV12-4; abundance: -; d_gene: -; j_gene: TRBJ1-3; CDR3aa: CASTLPPGNTIYF; CDR3nt: TGTGCCAGCACCCTTCCTCCGGGAAACACCATATATTTT
v_gene: TRBV5-4; abundance: -; d_gene: TRBD1; j_gene: TRBJ2-7; CDR3aa: CASSLQGATPYEQYF; CDR3nt: TGTGCCAGCAGCCTCCAGGGGGCCACTCCCTACGAGCAGTACTTC
v_gene: TRBV9; abundance: -; d_gene: -; j_gene: TRBJ1-3; CDR3aa: CASSSRIETGYSGNTIYF; CDR3nt: TGTGCCAGCAGCTCTCGGATTGAGACAGGCTACTCTGGAAACACCATATATTTT
v_gene: TRBV5-1; abundance: -; d_gene: -; j_gene: TRBJ1-5; CDR3aa: CASSLSGDSNQPQHF; CDR3nt: TGCGCCAGCAGCTTATCAGGGGACAGCAATCAGCCCCAGCATTTT
v_gene: TRBV6-1; abundance: once; d_gene: TRBD1; j_gene: TRBJ1-5; CDR3aa: CASSGKTGGSFWGNQPQHF; CDR3nt: TGTGCCAGCAGTGGGAAGACAGGGGGCTCCTTCTGGGGCAATCAGCCCCAGCATTTT
v_gene: TRBV7-9; abundance: few; d_gene: TRBD1; j_gene: TRBJ1-1; CDR3aa: CASSTPGTGETEAFF; CDR3nt: TGTGCCAGCAGCACCCCTGGGACAGGGGAAACTGAAGCTTTCTTT
v_gene: TRBV3-1/TRBV3-2; abundance: -; d_gene: TRBD1; j_gene: TRBJ2-7; CDR3aa: CASSRSGTGLAYEQYF; CDR3nt: TGTGCCAGCAGCCGGTCCGGGACAGGGTTGGCCTACGAGCAGTACTTC
v_gene: TRBV9; abundance: -; d_gene: -; j_gene: TRBJ2-7; CDR3aa: CASSVAVIPYEQYF; CDR3nt: TGTGCCAGCAGCGTAGCCGTTATCCCCTACGAGCAGTACTTC
v_gene: TRBV7-9; abundance: -; d_gene: TRBD2; j_gene: TRBJ2-3; CDR3aa: CASSALAGITDTQYF; CDR3nt: TGTGCCAGCAGCGCCCTAGCGGGAATCACAGATACGCAGTATTTT
v_gene: TRBV5-6; abundance: -; d_gene: TRBD2; j_gene: TRBJ2-1; CDR3aa: CASIRLAGGDEQFF; CDR3nt: TGTGCCAGCATTAGACTAGCGGGAGGCGATGAGCAGTTCTTC
v_gene: TRBV5-1; abundance: once; d_gene: TRBD1; j_gene: TRBJ1-4; CDR3aa: CASSPGTAGGGEKLFF; CDR3nt: TGCGCCAGCAGCCCCGGGACAGCTGGAGGGGGCGAAAAACTGTTTTTT
v_gene: TRBV18; abundance: -; d_gene: TRBD2; j_gene: TRBJ2-1; CDR3aa: CASSRHLAGASSYNEQFF; CDR3nt: TGTGCCAGCTCACGTCATTTAGCGGGAGCGTCCTCCTACAATGAGCAGTTCTTC
v_gene: TRBV6-5; abundance: -; d_gene: TRBD1; j_gene: TRBJ2-2; CDR3aa: CASIRDRTNTGELFF; CDR3nt: TGTGCCAGCATCCGGGACAGGACGAACACCGGGGAGCTGTTTTTT
v_gene: TRBV27; abundance: few; d_gene: -; j_gene: TRBJ2-7; CDR3aa: CASSLGRDPYEQYF; CDR3nt: TGTGCCAGCAGTTTAGGGAGAGACCCCTACGAGCAGTACTTC
v_gene: TRBV6-2/TRBV6-3; abundance: -; d_gene: TRBD2; j_gene: TRBJ2-7; CDR3aa: CASSVRGDGSYEQYF; CDR3nt: TGTGCCAGCAGCGTACGGGGGGATGGCTCCTACGAGCAGTACTTC
v_gene: TRBV7-3; abundance: once; d_gene: -; j_gene: TRBJ2-1; CDR3aa: CASSQGGRSNEQFF; CDR3nt: TGTGCCAGCTCCCAGGGGGGCAGGTCAAATGAGCAGTTCTTC
v_gene: TRBV3-1/TRBV3-2; abundance: once; d_gene: TRBD1; j_gene: TRBJ2-2; CDR3aa: CASSQRGQGDTGELFF; CDR3nt: TGTGCCAGCAGCCAGCGGGGACAGGGTGACACCGGGGAGCTGTTTTTT
v_gene: TRBV5-6; abundance: -; d_gene: TRBD1; j_gene: TRBJ2-3; CDR3aa: CASSYRGTRTDTQYF; CDR3nt: TGTGCCAGCAGCTACAGGGGGACTCGCACAGATACGCAGTATTTT
v_gene: TRBV27; abundance: -; d_gene: TRBD2; j_gene: TRBJ2-7; CDR3aa: CASSVASGYEQYF; CDR3nt: TGTGCCAGCAGTGTGGCTAGCGGATACGAGCAGTACTTC
v_gene: TRBV19; abundance: -; d_gene: TRBD1; j_gene: TRBJ2-3; CDR3aa: CASSSTGSTDTQYF; CDR3nt: TGTGCCAGTAGTTCGACAGGGAGCACAGATACGCAGTATTTT
v_gene: TRBV5-5; abundance: -; d_gene: TRBD1; j_gene: TRBJ1-1; CDR3aa: CASSHWTGISTEAFF; CDR3nt: TGTGCCAGCAGCCACTGGACAGGGATCTCCACTGAAGCTTTCTTT
v_gene: TRBV30; abundance: -; d_gene: -; j_gene: TRBJ2-1; CDR3aa: CAWSVPQGTKQFF; CDR3nt: TGTGCCTGGAGTGTACCGCAGGGAACGAAACAGTTCTTC
v_gene: TRBV11-2; abundance: -; d_gene: TRBD1; j_gene: TRBJ2-7; CDR3aa: CASTRDRGHEQYF; CDR3nt: TGTGCCAGCACCCGGGACAGGGGCCACGAGCAGTACTTC
v_gene: TRBV28; abundance: once; d_gene: -; j_gene: TRBJ1-5; CDR3aa: CASSLLAVSNQPQHF; CDR3nt: TGTGCCAGCAGTTTGCTGGCGGTTAGCAATCAGCCCCAGCATTTT
v_gene: TRBV4-3; abundance: -; d_gene: TRBD2; j_gene: TRBJ2-7; CDR3aa: CASSQETSGRPYEQYF; CDR3nt: TGCGCCAGCAGCCAAGAGACTAGCGGGAGGCCCTACGAGCAGTACTTC
v_gene: TRBV3-1/TRBV3-2; abundance: -; d_gene: -; j_gene: TRBJ2-2; CDR3aa: CASSQVVAVEAGELFF; CDR3nt: TGTGCCAGCAGCCAAGTGGTAGCGGTAGAGGCCGGGGAGCTGTTTTTT
v_gene: TRBV10-2; abundance: -; d_gene: TRBD1; j_gene: TRBJ2-7; CDR3aa: CASSGGTGVLVYEQYF; CDR3nt: TGCGCCAGCAGCGGAGGGACAGGCGTATTAGTCTACGAGCAGTACTTC
v_gene: TRBV4-3; abundance: -; d_gene: TRBD2; j_gene: TRBJ2-1; CDR3aa: CASSQGLAGGQVEQFF; CDR3nt: TGCGCCAGCAGCCAGGGACTAGCGGGAGGGCAGGTTGAGCAGTTCTTC
v_gene: TRBV12-3/TRBV12-4; abundance: -; d_gene: -; j_gene: TRBJ2-1; CDR3aa: CASTWDTGGEQFF; CDR3nt: TGTGCCAGCACCTGGGACACAGGCGGGGAGCAGTTCTTC
v_gene: TRBV18; abundance: -; d_gene: TRBD1; j_gene: TRBJ2-3; CDR3aa: CASSPWTGDGTDTQYF; CDR3nt: TGTGCCAGCTCACCATGGACAGGGGATGGCACAGATACGCAGTATTTT
v_gene: TRBV7-2; abundance: -; d_gene: TRBD2; j_gene: TRBJ2-1; CDR3aa: CASSLAGLAGDEQFF; CDR3nt: TGTGCCAGCAGCTTAGCCGGACTAGCGGGAGATGAGCAGTTCTTC
v_gene: TRBV6-2/TRBV6-3; abundance: once; d_gene: -; j_gene: TRBJ2-5; CDR3aa: CASSNRGGQETQYF; CDR3nt: TGTGCCAGCAGCAACAGGGGGGGGCAAGAGACCCAGTACTTC
v_gene: TRBV28; abundance: -; d_gene: TRBD1; j_gene: TRBJ1-2; CDR3aa: CASSTPRQGRGGYTF; CDR3nt: TGTGCCAGCAGTACCCCCAGACAGGGGAGAGGAGGCTACACCTTC
v_gene: TRBV10-3; abundance: -; d_gene: -; j_gene: TRBJ2-7; CDR3aa: CAISVSVQGEEQYF; CDR3nt: TGTGCCATCTCAGTGAGCGTTCAGGGTGAAGAGCAGTACTTC
v_gene: TRBV24-1; abundance: -; d_gene: TRBD2; j_gene: TRBJ2-1; CDR3aa: CATSGPGLAGEAEQFF; CDR3nt: TGTGCCACCAGCGGGCCGGGACTAGCGGGAGAGGCTGAGCAGTTCTTC
v_gene: TRBV5-1; abundance: once; d_gene: TRBD2; j_gene: TRBJ2-1; CDR3aa: CASSLGLAGVYNEQFF; CDR3nt: TGCGCCAGCAGCTTGGGACTAGCGGGGGTCTACAATGAGCAGTTCTTC
v_gene: TRBV28; abundance: -; d_gene: -; j_gene: TRBJ1-2; CDR3aa: CASSLSQWGGGYTF; CDR3nt: TGTGCCAGCAGTTTGAGTCAGTGGGGCGGAGGCTACACCTTC
v_gene: TRBV28; abundance: -; d_gene: -; j_gene: TRBJ2-3; CDR3aa: CASGRPGGGTDTQYF; CDR3nt: TGTGCCAGCGGCCGTCCGGGGGGCGGCACAGATACGCAGTATTTT
v_gene: TRBV11-2; abundance: -; d_gene: TRBD2; j_gene: TRBJ2-7; CDR3aa: CASSPGVAGGYEQYF; CDR3nt: TGTGCCAGCAGCCCGGGGGTAGCGGGAGGCTACGAGCAGTACTTC
v_gene: TRBV5-5; abundance: -; d_gene: TRBD1; j_gene: TRBJ1-1; CDR3aa: CASSLNRGKTNTEAFF; CDR3nt: TGTGCCAGCAGCTTGAACAGGGGGAAGACGAACACTGAAGCTTTCTTT
v_gene: TRBV7-2; abundance: -; d_gene: TRBD2; j_gene: TRBJ2-1; CDR3aa: CASSAPSRGGRARNEQFF; CDR3nt: TGTGCCAGCAGCGCCCCTTCGAGGGGCGGGAGGGCGAGGAATGAGCAGTTCTTC
v_gene: TRBV9; abundance: -; d_gene: TRBD2; j_gene: TRBJ2-5; CDR3aa: CASSVGEARTSPQETQYF; CDR3nt: TGTGCCAGCAGCGTAGGGGAGGCTAGGACTAGCCCCCAAGAGACCCAGTACTTC
v_gene: TRBV27; abundance: -; d_gene: -; j_gene: TRBJ1-5; CDR3aa: CASSLKGAQPQHF; CDR3nt: TGTGCCAGCAGTTTAAAAGGGGCTCAGCCCCAGCATTTT
v_gene: TRBV28; abundance: -; d_gene: TRBD2; j_gene: TRBJ2-5; CDR3aa: CASSQGLEETQYF; CDR3nt: TGTGCCAGCAGTCAAGGACTAGAAGAGACCCAGTACTTC
v_gene: TRBV30; abundance: -; d_gene: TRBD1; j_gene: TRBJ1-5; CDR3aa: CAWSRQGAAPQHF; CDR3nt: TGTGCCTGGAGCCGACAGGGGGCTGCGCCCCAGCATTTT